This T cell receptor beta chain was observed in a study of beta chain features in type 1 diabetes. Study details: What patients shared with healthy donors was a similar profile of age, gender and cell yields. Whole-study results and caveats: People with Type 1 diabetes carried modestly yet significantly shorter TCRB CDR3s in all four CD4+ subsets. Naive, central memory and regulatory TCRB repertoires appeared more similar among patients than healthy donors.

The whole isolated RNA underwent reverse transcription, so sequencing captured expressed TCRB transcripts. Repertoires were generated with immunoSEQ multiplex PCR, while TCRdb's copy carries only in-frame clones and drops some. The sample holds around 400,000 clones, over 13% seen once. Germline loops: CDR1 SGHTA, CDR2 FQGNSA. The CDR3 covers 16 residues. J was trimmed by 2 bases and V by 3 bases; bases with no gene match: 4. Via the markers CD45RO/CCR7/CD25/CD127/CD95/CD27, stem cell-like memory, regulatory, central memory and naive CD4+ cells were sorted. Notes on this clone: Antigen: not known.

Sequencing was done on a sample of naive CD4+ T cells from blood. This sequence was found in a woman younger than 35 in good health. The chain uses TRBV7-2 and TRBJ2-6; 7 bases are a match to TRBD1. CDR3 protein: CASSLTDRAGANVLTF. The CDR3 region has the DNA TGTGCCAGCAGCTTGACTGACAGGGCTGGGGCCAACGTCCTGACTTTC.